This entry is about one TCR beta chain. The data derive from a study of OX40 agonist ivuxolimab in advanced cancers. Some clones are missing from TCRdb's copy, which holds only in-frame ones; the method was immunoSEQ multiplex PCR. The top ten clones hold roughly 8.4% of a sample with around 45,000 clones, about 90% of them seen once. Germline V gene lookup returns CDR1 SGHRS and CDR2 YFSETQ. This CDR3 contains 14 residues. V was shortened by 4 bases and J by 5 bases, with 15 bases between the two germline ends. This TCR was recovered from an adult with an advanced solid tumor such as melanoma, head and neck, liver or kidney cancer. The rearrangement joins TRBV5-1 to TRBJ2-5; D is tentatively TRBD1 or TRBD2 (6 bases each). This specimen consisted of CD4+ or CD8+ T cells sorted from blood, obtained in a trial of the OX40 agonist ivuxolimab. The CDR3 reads CASSPGQGRETQYF. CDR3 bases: TGCGCCAGCAGCCCCGGGCAGGGGAGGGAGACCCAGTACTTC.